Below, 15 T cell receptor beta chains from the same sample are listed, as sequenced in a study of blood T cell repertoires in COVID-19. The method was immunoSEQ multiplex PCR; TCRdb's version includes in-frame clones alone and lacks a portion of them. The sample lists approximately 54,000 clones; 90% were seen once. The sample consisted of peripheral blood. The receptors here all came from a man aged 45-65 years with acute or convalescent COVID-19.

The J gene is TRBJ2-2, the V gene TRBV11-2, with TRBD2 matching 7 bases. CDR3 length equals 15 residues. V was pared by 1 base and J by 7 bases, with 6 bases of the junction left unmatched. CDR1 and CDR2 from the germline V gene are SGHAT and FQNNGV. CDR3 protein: CASSLGRGGGGELFF. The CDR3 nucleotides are TGTGCCAGCAGCTTAGGGCGCGGGGGAGGCGGGGAGCTGTTTTTT.

This CDR3 is CASSPGGTGDYEQYF. The CDR3 DNA follows: TGTGCCAGCAGTCCCGGGGGAACAGGGGACTACGAGCAGTACTTC. The J gene is TRBJ2-7, the V gene TRBV7-9, with a weak D call TRBD1 (7 bases). The germline V gene encodes CDR1 SEHNR and CDR2 FQNEAQ (reference sequence). The CDR3 has 15 amino acids. The V and J ends lost 6 bases and 3 bases respectively, with 18 bases between them. Full variable domain (rest looked up from reference TRBV7-9 and TRBJ2-7): DTGVSQNPRHKITKRGQNVTFRCDPISEHNRLYWYRQTLGQGPEFLTYFQNEAQLEKSRLLSDRFSAERPKGSFSTLEIQRTEQGDSAMYLCASSPGGTGDYEQYFGPGTRLTVT.

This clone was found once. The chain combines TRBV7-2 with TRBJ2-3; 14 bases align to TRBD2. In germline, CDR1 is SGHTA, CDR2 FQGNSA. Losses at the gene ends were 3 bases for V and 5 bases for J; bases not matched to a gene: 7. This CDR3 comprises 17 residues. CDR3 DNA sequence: TGTGCCAGCAGCTTTAGACTAGCGGGAGGGGGATTAGATACGCAGTATTTT. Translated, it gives CASSFRLAGGGLDTQYF.

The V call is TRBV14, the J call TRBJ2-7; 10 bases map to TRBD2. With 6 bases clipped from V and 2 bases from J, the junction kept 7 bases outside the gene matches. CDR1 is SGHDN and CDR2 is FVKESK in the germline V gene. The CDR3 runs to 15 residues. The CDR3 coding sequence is TGTGCCAGCAGTCGAACTAGCGGGGTTACCTACGAGCAGTACTTC. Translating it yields CASSRTSGVTYEQYF.

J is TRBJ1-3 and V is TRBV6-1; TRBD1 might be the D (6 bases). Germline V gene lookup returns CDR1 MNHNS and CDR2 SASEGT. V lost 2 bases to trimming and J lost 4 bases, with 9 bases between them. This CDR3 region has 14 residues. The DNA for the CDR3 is TGTGCCAGCAGTGAATATGGGGGCGGAAACACCATATATTTT. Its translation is CASSEYGGGNTIYF.

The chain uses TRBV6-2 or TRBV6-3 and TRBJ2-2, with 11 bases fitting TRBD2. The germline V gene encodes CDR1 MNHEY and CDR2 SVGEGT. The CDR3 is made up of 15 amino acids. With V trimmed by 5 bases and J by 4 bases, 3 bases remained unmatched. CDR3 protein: CASSLAGGPTGELFF. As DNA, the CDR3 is TGTGCCAGCAGTCTAGCGGGAGGTCCCACCGGGGAGCTGTTTTTT.

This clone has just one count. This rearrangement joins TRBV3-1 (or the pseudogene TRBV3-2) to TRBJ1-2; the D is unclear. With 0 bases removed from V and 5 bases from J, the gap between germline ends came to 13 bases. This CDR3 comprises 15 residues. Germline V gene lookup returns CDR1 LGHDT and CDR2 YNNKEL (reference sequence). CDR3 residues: CASSQDERDGYGYTF. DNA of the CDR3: TGTGCCAGCAGCCAAGATGAACGGGATGGGTATGGCTACACCTTC.

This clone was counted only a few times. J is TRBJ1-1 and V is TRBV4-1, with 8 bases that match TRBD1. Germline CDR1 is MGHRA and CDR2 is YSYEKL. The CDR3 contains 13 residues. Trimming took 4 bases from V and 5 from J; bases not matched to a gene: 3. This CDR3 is CASSRRQGTEAFF. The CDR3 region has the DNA TGCGCCAGCAGCCGAAGACAGGGGACTGAAGCTTTCTTT.

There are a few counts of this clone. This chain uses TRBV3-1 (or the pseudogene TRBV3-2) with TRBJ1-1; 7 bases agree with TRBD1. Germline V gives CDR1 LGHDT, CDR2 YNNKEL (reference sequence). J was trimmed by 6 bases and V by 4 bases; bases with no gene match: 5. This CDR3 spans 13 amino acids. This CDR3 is CASSRRGIPEAFF. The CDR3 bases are TGTGCCAGCAGCCGCAGGGGGATCCCTGAAGCTTTCTTT.

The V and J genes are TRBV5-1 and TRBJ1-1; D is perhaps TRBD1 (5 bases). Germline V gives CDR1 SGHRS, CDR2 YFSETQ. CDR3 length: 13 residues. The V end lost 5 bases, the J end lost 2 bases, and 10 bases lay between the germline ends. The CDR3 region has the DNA TGCGCCAGCAGACAGGAATCAAACACTGAAGCTTTCTTT. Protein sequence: CASRQESNTEAFF.

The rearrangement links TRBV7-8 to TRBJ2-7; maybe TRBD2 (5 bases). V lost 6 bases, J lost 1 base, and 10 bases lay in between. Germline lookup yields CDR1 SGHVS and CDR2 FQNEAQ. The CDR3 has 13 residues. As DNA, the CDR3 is TGTGCCAGCAGTATAGCGAAATCCTACGAGCAGTACTTC. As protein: CASSIAKSYEQYF.

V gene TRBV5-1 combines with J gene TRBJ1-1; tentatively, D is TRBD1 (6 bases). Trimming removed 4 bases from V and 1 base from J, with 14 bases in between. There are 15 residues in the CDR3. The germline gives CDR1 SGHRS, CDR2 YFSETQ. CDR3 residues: CASSPGQTANTEAFF. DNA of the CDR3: TGCGCCAGCAGCCCCGGACAGACCGCGAACACTGAAGCTTTCTTT.

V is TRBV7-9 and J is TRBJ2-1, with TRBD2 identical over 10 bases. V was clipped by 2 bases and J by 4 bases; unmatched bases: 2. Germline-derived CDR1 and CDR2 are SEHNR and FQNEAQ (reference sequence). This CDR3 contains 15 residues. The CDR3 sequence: CASSLQREGYNEQFF. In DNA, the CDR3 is TGTGCCAGCAGCTTACAGCGGGAGGGGTACAATGAGCAGTTCTTC.

The CDR3 DNA is TGTGCCAGCAGCTTGGTGCGACAGGGGGCCAAAAACATTCAGTACTTC. Translation: CASSLVRQGAKNIQYF. This chain links TRBV5-6 with TRBJ2-4, with 8 bases that match TRBD1. Losses at the gene ends were 0 bases for V and 1 base for J; bases not matched to a gene: 3. The CDR3 totals 16 residues. Germline loops: CDR1 SGHDT, CDR2 YYEEEE.

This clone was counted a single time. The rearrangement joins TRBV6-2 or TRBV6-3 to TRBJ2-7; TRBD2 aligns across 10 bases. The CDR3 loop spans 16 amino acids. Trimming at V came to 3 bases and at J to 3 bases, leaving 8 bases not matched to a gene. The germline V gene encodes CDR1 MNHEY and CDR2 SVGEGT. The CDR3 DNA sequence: TGTGCCAGCAGTTATATCCTAGCGGGAGTAAACTACGAGCAGTACTTC. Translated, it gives CASSYILAGVNYEQYF.